What follows are 8 T cell receptor beta chains derived from one specimen sequenced in a study of neurological immune-mediated disorders. TCRdb passed the 5' RACE reads through MiXCR, listing each CDR3 protein once. This sample has roughly 13,000 distinct CDR3 sequences, with about 7.4% found just once. The sequenced sample was CD8+ T cells from blood. The source of these receptors is a woman in her thirties or forties in good health.

Points on this clonotype: Its ends do not fully match the called genes, so a read error is possible. The V call is TRBV12-3 or TRBV12-4, the J call TRBJ2-1; the D gene could be TRBD1 or TRBD2 (5 bases each). The CDR3 runs to 13 residues. Here the CDR3 reads CARGTEPYNEKFF. CDR3 DNA sequence: TGTGCCAGGGGGACGGAACCCTACAATGAGAAGTTCTTC.

This clonotype was found many times. The CDR3 is CASSIWTVSTDTQYF. CDR3 DNA: TGCGCCAGCAGCATATGGACCGTGAGCACAGATACGCAGTATTTT. The genes are TRBV5-1 and TRBJ2-3, with D hard to call. The CDR3 sequence is 15 residues long. Germline lookup yields CDR1 SGHRS and CDR2 YFSETQ. Trimming took 4 bases from V and 0 from J, leaving 12 bases between them.

This clonotype occurred a few times. A much more abundant neighbour one base away suggests this may be a read error. The chain employs TRBV2 and TRBJ1-6; D gene unclear. Per the germline V gene, CDR1 is SNHLY and CDR2 is FYNNEI. This CDR3 is 13 amino acids long. The CDR3, as DNA: TGTGCCAGCAGTGAAGCGCGAAATTCACCCCTCCAATTT. Translation: CASSEARNSPLQF.

The table lists this clonotype with many counts. The chain joins TRBV11-1 to TRBJ2-5; 8 bases agree with TRBD1. The CDR3 consists of 14 residues. CDR1 and CDR2 from the germline V gene are SGHAT and FQDESV (reference sequence). V was clipped by 5 bases and J by 2 bases; unmatched bases: 4. The DNA of the CDR3 is TGTGCCAGCAGCAGGACAGGGTCTCAAGAGACCCAGTACTTC. Amino acid sequence: CASSRTGSQETQYF.

By proportion, this clonotype is medium-sized. J is TRBJ1-5 and V is TRBV9, with TRBD1 matching over 9 bases. The CDR3 covers 14 residues. With 4 bases clipped from V and 7 bases from J, the junction kept 6 bases outside the gene matches. The germline gives CDR1 SGDLS, CDR2 YYNGEE. The CDR3 loop is CASSPGTGSQPQHF. In DNA form, the CDR3 reads TGTGCCAGCAGCCCAGGGACAGGGAGCCAGCCCCAGCATTTT.

This clonotype was seen repeatedly, ten times or more. The rearrangement uses TRBV4-1 and TRBJ2-1, with D possibly being TRBD2 (6 bases). The CDR3 length is 14 residues. Trimming removed 4 bases at V and 5 bases at J, with 12 bases between. Germline CDR1 is MGHRA and CDR2 is YSYEKL. This chain's CDR3 is CASSLGGDDNEQFF. DNA for the CDR3: TGCGCCAGCAGCCTCGGCGGGGACGACAATGAGCAGTTCTTC.

The chain has TRBV5-1 and TRBJ1-1; no clear D gene. Germline V gene sequence: CDR1 SGHRS, CDR2 YFSETQ. V gave up 0 bases and J gave up 4 bases, with 10 bases separating them. The CDR3 runs 14 residues. CDR3 amino acids: CASSLVQFTTEAFF. The CDR3 DNA is TGCGCCAGCAGCTTGGTACAGTTTACCACTGAAGCTTTCTTT.

The rearrangement uses TRBV3-1 and TRBJ2-1, with 8 bases that match TRBD2. CDR3 length: 15 amino acids. Germline trimming cut 4 bases from V and 3 bases from J; bases unmatched to any gene: 5. Germline loops: CDR1 LGHDT, CDR2 YNNKEL (reference sequence). The CDR3 sequence is CASSPRSGSYNEQFF. The CDR3 coding sequence is TGTGCCAGCAGCCCGCGAAGCGGGAGCTACAATGAGCAGTTCTTC.